The 3 T cell receptor beta chains listed next were all sequenced from one sample in a study of CD8 T cells in ankylosing spondylitis. TCRdb re-called the 5' RACE reads with MiXCR, one entry per CDR3 protein. The data contain about 220,000 distinct CDR3 sequences, approximately 7.3% of them singletons. Antigens of these TCRs are unknown. General study results and limits: Seven or eight highly homologous variants made up a TCR beta motif, and this motif appeared characteristic of ankylosing spondylitis blood.

Sequencing used blood, either unsorted or a sorted T cell fraction (not recorded which). The receptors come from a male donor with ankylosing spondylitis.

This clonotype appeared many times. V gene TRBV27 combines with J gene TRBJ1-5, with D hard to call. In germline, CDR1 is MNHEY, CDR2 SMNVEV (reference sequence). This CDR3 is built from 13 residues. Trimming cost V 4 bases and J 7 bases, with 11 bases left between them. CDR3 sequence: CASSWGSRQPQHF. The CDR3 region has the DNA TGTGCCAGCAGTTGGGGTAGCCGGCAGCCCCAGCATTTT.

CDR3 bases: TGTGCCAGCAGCCCGAAGACCGGGACAGGGGTCTACGAGCAGTACTTC. Translated: CASSPKTGTGVYEQYF. The chain recombines TRBV7-9 with TRBJ2-7; 10 bases map to TRBD1. V shed 5 bases and J 3 bases; nucleotides not matched to a gene: 10. The length of the CDR3 is 16 residues. Germline CDR1 reads SEHNR; CDR2 reads FQNEAQ (reference sequence).

Only a few counts were recorded for this clonotype. This chain uses TRBV9 with TRBJ2-2; TRBD1 is a possible D gene (5 bases). The CDR3 consists of 16 residues. CDR1 and CDR2 (germline): SGDLS, YYNGEE. V was trimmed by 0 bases and J by 3 bases, leaving 12 bases between them. CDR3 DNA: TGTGCCAGCAGCGTAGAGGGGATTCAGTACACCGGGGAGCTGTTTTTT. Residues: CASSVEGIQYTGELFF.